The 28 T cell receptor beta chains below all came from one sample that was sequenced in a study of blood T cells in healthy people across ages. Through a sample-barcoded 5' primer and a J-beta primer mix, a second PCR was run for roughly 6 to 11 cycles. TCRdb passed the 5' RACE reads through MiXCR, listing each CDR3 protein once. The table shows 910,000 or so distinct CDR3 sequences, with around 54% occurring only once. The sequenced sample consisted of blood. The receptor source for this set is a woman aged 60-75 years in good health.

The chain recombines TRBV27 with TRBJ2-3; D is perhaps TRBD1 (6 bases). The CDR3 is 14 amino acids. The V end lost 8 bases, the J end lost 6 bases, and 18 bases lay between the germline ends. Germline V gene lookup returns CDR1 MNHEY and CDR2 SMNVEV (reference sequence). CDR3 region: CASARQATVDTQYF. CDR3 sequence (DNA): TGTGCCAGCGCCCGACAGGCGACGGTGGATACGCAGTATTTT.

CDR3 in DNA: TGCGCCAGCAGCCAGCCTGCTCGGGACAGACCTTTTAAGCAGTTCTTC. Translating it yields CASSQPARDRPFKQFF. The chain carries TRBV4-1 and TRBJ2-1, with 7 nucleotides matching TRBD1. The V and J ends lost 3 bases and 11 bases, in that order; junction bases with no gene match: 16. The germline CDR1 and CDR2 sequences are MGHRA and YSYEKL. The CDR3 totals 16 residues.

This clonotype has only a few counts. The chain joins TRBV20-1 to TRBJ1-2; D unresolved. V was trimmed by 1 base and J by 2 bases, leaving 8 bases between them. The CDR3 has 13 residues. The germline gives CDR1 DFQATT, CDR2 SNEGSKA (reference sequence). CDR3 coding DNA: TGCAGTGCTAGAGGGACGCCCAACTATGGCTACACCTTC. It specifies CSARGTPNYGYTF.

This clonotype showed up just a few times. In nucleotides, the CDR3 is TGTGCCAGCAGTCCTCCGGGACTAGCGGTCGAGCAGTACTTC. This encodes CASSPPGLAVEQYF. V and J are TRBV12-3 or TRBV12-4 and TRBJ2-5, with TRBD2 identical over 11 bases. The assigned J gene may be wrong: the sequence end matches TRBJ2-7 better. This CDR3 comprises 14 residues.

This clonotype was observed at least ten times. The CDR3 nucleotides read TGCAGTGCGACCGGACTAGCGGGAGGAGTAAATACGCAGTATTTT. Encoded protein: CSATGLAGGVNTQYF. The chain combines TRBV20-1 with TRBJ2-3; the match to TRBD2 covers 14 bases. CDR1 and CDR2 from the germline V gene are DFQATT and SNEGSKA (reference sequence). V shed 6 bases, J shed 7 bases, and the junction held 9 bases outside the gene matches. The CDR3 totals 15 residues.

This clonotype has more than one count but fewer than ten. The V call is TRBV6-2 or TRBV6-3, the J call TRBJ2-7, with TRBD2 identical over 10 bases. The CDR3 consists of 15 residues. J lost 6 bases, V lost 2 bases, and 7 bases had no gene match. Germline values: CDR1 MNHEY, CDR2 SVGEGT. For the CDR3, the DNA is TGTGCCAGCAGTTACCCAGCGGGAGGGCGCGGCGAGCAGTACTTC. Amino acid sequence: CASSYPAGGRGEQYF.

The chain couples TRBV12-3 or TRBV12-4 to TRBJ1-5; D is possibly TRBD1 (6 bases). The V gene lost 2 bases and the J gene lost 3 bases, with 8 bases spanning the gap. The CDR3 extends over 14 amino acids. The CDR3 spells CASSLQGLNQPQHF. Here the CDR3 DNA reads TGTGCCAGCAGTTTACAGGGGCTCAATCAGCCCCAGCATTTT.

The V call is TRBV19, the J call TRBJ2-4; D not resolved. Judging by the DNA end, TRBJ2-7 fits better; the J call may be wrong. Germline-derived CDR1 and CDR2 are LNHDA and SQIVND (reference sequence). This CDR3 contains 10 residues. The CDR3 spells CASSIDEQYF. The CDR3 DNA sequence: TGTGCCAGTAGTATCGACGAGCAGTACTTC.

The rearrangement joins TRBV6-2 or TRBV6-3 to TRBJ1-1; 8 bases line up with TRBD1. There are 15 residues in the CDR3. With 4 bases clipped from V and 5 bases from J, the junction kept 9 bases outside the gene matches. Germline CDR1 MNHEY, CDR2 SVGEGT. CDR3 DNA sequence: TGTGCCAGCAGTTTGGGGGCAGGGGGCAAAACTGAAGCTTTCTTT. Amino acids: CASSLGAGGKTEAFF.

The chain links TRBV12-3 or TRBV12-4 to TRBJ2-1, with TRBD2 matching over 14 bases. J lost 7 bases, V lost 6 bases, and 11 bases had no gene match. The CDR3 is made up of 17 amino acids. The CDR3 spells CASSLGLAGVGGNEQFF. CDR3 bases: TGTGCCAGCAGCCTGGGACTAGCGGGAGTCGGGGGGAATGAGCAGTTCTTC.

This clonotype occurred a few times. The chain employs TRBV4-1 and TRBJ2-7, with 8 bases lining up with TRBD2. In germline, CDR1 is MGHRA, CDR2 YSYEKL. V gave up 4 bases and J gave up 0 bases; unmatched junction bases: 5. The CDR3 consists of 15 residues. The CDR3 region is CASSLSGTSSYEQYF. CDR3 sequence (DNA): TGCGCCAGCAGCCTTTCCGGGACTAGCTCCTACGAGCAGTACTTC.

The table lists this clonotype with many counts. An end of the junction does not agree with germline; a read error may underlie this. J is TRBJ2-3 and V is TRBV3-1; the D is unclear. From germline, CDR1 is LGHDT and CDR2 YNNKEL (reference sequence). There are 13 residues in the CDR3. As DNA, the CDR3 is TGCGCCAGCAGCCAAAGATCCACAGATACGCAGTATTTT. Its translation is CASSQRSTDTQYF.

This chain uses TRBV10-3 with TRBJ2-2; a possible D gene is TRBD2 (5 bases). Germline CDR1 ENHRY, CDR2 SYGVKD. V shed 6 bases and J shed 6 bases, with 11 bases lying between them. CDR3 length: 13 residues. The CDR3 DNA reads TGTGCCATCAGGAGGGTATGGGCCGGGGAGCTGTTTTTT. It encodes CAIRRVWAGELFF.

The genes are TRBV29-1 and TRBJ2-5; D is ambiguous. Trimming stripped 6 bases from V and 4 bases from J, with 18 bases between. The length of the CDR3 is 14 residues. Germline CDR1 and CDR2: SQVTM and ANQGSEA. This CDR3 reads CSVVSARGLETQYF. CDR3 coding DNA: TGCAGCGTCGTATCAGCGAGAGGTCTAGAGACCCAGTACTTC.

The chain has TRBV20-1 and TRBJ2-3; no clear D. The V gene's germline CDR1 is DFQATT and CDR2 SNEGSKA (reference sequence). The CDR3 runs 11 residues. V lost 4 bases to trimming and J lost 6 bases, with 8 bases between them. This CDR3 is CSAKIADTQYF. Here the CDR3 DNA reads TGCAGTGCTAAAATCGCGGATACGCAGTATTTT.

V gene TRBV6-2 or TRBV6-3 combines with J gene TRBJ1-1; perhaps TRBD1 as D (6 bases). From germline, CDR1 is MNHEY and CDR2 SVGEGT. Trimming took 6 bases from V and 5 from J, leaving 16 bases between them. The CDR3 consists of 14 residues. The CDR3 region has the DNA TGTGCCAGCAGAATTACAACACAGGGTACTGAAGCTTTCTTT. It codes for CASRITTQGTEAFF.

This sequence joins TRBV6-6 and TRBJ1-5, with D possibly matching TRBD1 (6 bases). The V gene's germline CDR1 is MNHNY and CDR2 SVGAGI (reference sequence). The length of the CDR3 is 16 residues. The germline V and J ends were trimmed by 0 bases and 7 bases, with 16 bases remaining between them. CDR3 sequence: CASSYSLGTHLQPQHF. CDR3 nucleotides: TGTGCCAGCAGTTACTCTCTCGGGACACATCTGCAGCCCCAGCATTTT.

The V call is TRBV12-3 or TRBV12-4, the J call TRBJ1-6, with 7 bases fitting TRBD1. With 4 bases clipped from V and 10 bases from J, the junction kept 10 bases outside the gene matches. The CDR3 covers 15 residues. CDR3 residues: CASSYRQGVGSPLHF. The CDR3 DNA is TGTGCCAGCAGTTATCGGCAGGGGGTAGGATCACCCCTCCACTTT.

The V and J genes are TRBV11-2 and TRBJ2-3, with a weak D call TRBD2 (6 bases). Trimming pared 3 bases from V and 8 bases from J, leaving 9 bases between. The CDR3 is 12 residues long. Per germline, CDR1 SGHAT and CDR2 FQNNGV. The CDR3 region is CASSFNGGTQYF. For the CDR3, the DNA is TGTGCCAGCAGCTTTAACGGGGGTACGCAGTATTTT.

This clonotype was counted only a few times. The genes are TRBV7-2 and TRBJ1-2; D unclear. CDR1 is SGHTA, CDR2 FQGNSA, per germline. The CDR3 consists of 15 residues. V was shortened by 5 bases and J by 8 bases, with 21 bases between the two germline ends. CDR3 region: CASSQISGAGSGYTF. In DNA form, the CDR3 reads TGTGCCAGCAGCCAGATATCCGGAGCGGGTTCGGGCTACACCTTC.

The chain couples TRBV18 to TRBJ1-1; unclear D gene. Germline V gene data show CDR1 as KGHSH and CDR2 as LQKENI. This CDR3 is 13 amino acids long. V was cut by 11 bases and J by 1 base, with 14 bases left in between. As DNA, the CDR3 is TGTGCCGGTGCACCTCAGCCGAACACTGAAGCTTTCTTT. The encoded protein is CAGAPQPNTEAFF.

The chain employs TRBV15 and TRBJ2-7, with D unclear. The length of the CDR3 is 13 residues. Trimming left V 0 bases short and J 3 bases short, with 6 bases between. Germline assignment: CDR1 LNHNV and CDR2 YYDKDF (reference sequence). The CDR3 loop is CATSRDQDYEQYF. CDR3 bases: TGTGCCACCAGCAGAGATCAGGACTACGAGCAGTACTTC.

The rearrangement joins TRBV7-8 to TRBJ2-7; D may be TRBD1 (6 bases). V was clipped by 5 bases and J by 3 bases, with 17 bases between them. The CDR3 is made up of 15 amino acids. Germline CDR1 and CDR2: SGHVS and FQNEAQ. The CDR3 coding sequence is TGTGCCAGCAGCCTTACAGGGAAGGATGACTACGAGCAGTACTTC. It yields the protein CASSLTGKDDYEQYF. The full variable domain, with the rest looked up from reference TRBV7-8 and TRBJ2-7, is GAGVSQSPRYKVAKRGQDVALRCDPISGHVSLFWYQQALGQGPEFLTYFQNEAQLDKSGLPSDRFFAERPEGSVSTLKIQRTQQEDSAVYLCASSLTGKDDYEQYFGPGTRLTVT.

The chain couples TRBV29-1 to TRBJ2-1; 11 bases are a match to TRBD2. The CDR3 has 15 amino acids. The V gene's germline CDR1 is SQVTM and CDR2 ANQGSEA. The J segment lost 9 bases and the V segment lost 3 bases, leaving 10 bases of the junction unmatched. CDR3 region: CSVELAGGPNVEQFF. The CDR3 DNA is TGCAGCGTTGAGCTAGCGGGAGGCCCAAATGTTGAGCAGTTCTTC.

The chain links TRBV11-2 to TRBJ2-1; no reliable D call. The better agreement between TRBJ2-7 and the DNA end casts doubt on the J call. The CDR3 is 11 amino acids. CDR1 is SGHAT, CDR2 FQNNGV, per germline. The CDR3 region is CASSSYEEQYF. In DNA form, the CDR3 reads TGTGCCAGCAGCTCCTACGAGGAGCAGTACTTC.

The rearrangement joins TRBV4-3 to TRBJ2-4; TRBD2 matches 7 bases. V trimming: 0 bases; J trimming: 7 bases; junction bases outside the gene matches: 6. The CDR3 is 15 amino acids. The germline V gene encodes CDR1 LGHNA and CDR2 YSLEER. CDR3 coding DNA: TGCGCCAGCAGCCAAGATGGGGGGGAACCCAACATTCAGTACTTC. Translation: CASSQDGGEPNIQYF.

This chain uses TRBV20-1 with TRBJ2-5; 11 bases align to TRBD2. After removal of 4 bases from V and 5 bases from J, the junction contained 6 bases not matched to a gene. CDR1 and CDR2 (germline): DFQATT, SNEGSKA (reference sequence). This CDR3 contains 14 residues. The CDR3 reads CSATTSGDRETQYF. The DNA of the CDR3 is TGCAGTGCTACGACTAGCGGGGATAGGGAGACCCAGTACTTC.

The J gene is TRBJ2-1, the V gene TRBV5-5, with a tentative D call TRBD1 (5 bases). There are 13 residues in the CDR3. V lost 5 bases and J lost 4, with 10 bases in between. The germline CDR1 and CDR2 sequences are SGHKS and YYEKEE (reference sequence). The CDR3 DNA sequence: TGTGCCAGCAGGTCTACAGGATACAATGAGCAGTTCTTC. It codes for CASRSTGYNEQFF.